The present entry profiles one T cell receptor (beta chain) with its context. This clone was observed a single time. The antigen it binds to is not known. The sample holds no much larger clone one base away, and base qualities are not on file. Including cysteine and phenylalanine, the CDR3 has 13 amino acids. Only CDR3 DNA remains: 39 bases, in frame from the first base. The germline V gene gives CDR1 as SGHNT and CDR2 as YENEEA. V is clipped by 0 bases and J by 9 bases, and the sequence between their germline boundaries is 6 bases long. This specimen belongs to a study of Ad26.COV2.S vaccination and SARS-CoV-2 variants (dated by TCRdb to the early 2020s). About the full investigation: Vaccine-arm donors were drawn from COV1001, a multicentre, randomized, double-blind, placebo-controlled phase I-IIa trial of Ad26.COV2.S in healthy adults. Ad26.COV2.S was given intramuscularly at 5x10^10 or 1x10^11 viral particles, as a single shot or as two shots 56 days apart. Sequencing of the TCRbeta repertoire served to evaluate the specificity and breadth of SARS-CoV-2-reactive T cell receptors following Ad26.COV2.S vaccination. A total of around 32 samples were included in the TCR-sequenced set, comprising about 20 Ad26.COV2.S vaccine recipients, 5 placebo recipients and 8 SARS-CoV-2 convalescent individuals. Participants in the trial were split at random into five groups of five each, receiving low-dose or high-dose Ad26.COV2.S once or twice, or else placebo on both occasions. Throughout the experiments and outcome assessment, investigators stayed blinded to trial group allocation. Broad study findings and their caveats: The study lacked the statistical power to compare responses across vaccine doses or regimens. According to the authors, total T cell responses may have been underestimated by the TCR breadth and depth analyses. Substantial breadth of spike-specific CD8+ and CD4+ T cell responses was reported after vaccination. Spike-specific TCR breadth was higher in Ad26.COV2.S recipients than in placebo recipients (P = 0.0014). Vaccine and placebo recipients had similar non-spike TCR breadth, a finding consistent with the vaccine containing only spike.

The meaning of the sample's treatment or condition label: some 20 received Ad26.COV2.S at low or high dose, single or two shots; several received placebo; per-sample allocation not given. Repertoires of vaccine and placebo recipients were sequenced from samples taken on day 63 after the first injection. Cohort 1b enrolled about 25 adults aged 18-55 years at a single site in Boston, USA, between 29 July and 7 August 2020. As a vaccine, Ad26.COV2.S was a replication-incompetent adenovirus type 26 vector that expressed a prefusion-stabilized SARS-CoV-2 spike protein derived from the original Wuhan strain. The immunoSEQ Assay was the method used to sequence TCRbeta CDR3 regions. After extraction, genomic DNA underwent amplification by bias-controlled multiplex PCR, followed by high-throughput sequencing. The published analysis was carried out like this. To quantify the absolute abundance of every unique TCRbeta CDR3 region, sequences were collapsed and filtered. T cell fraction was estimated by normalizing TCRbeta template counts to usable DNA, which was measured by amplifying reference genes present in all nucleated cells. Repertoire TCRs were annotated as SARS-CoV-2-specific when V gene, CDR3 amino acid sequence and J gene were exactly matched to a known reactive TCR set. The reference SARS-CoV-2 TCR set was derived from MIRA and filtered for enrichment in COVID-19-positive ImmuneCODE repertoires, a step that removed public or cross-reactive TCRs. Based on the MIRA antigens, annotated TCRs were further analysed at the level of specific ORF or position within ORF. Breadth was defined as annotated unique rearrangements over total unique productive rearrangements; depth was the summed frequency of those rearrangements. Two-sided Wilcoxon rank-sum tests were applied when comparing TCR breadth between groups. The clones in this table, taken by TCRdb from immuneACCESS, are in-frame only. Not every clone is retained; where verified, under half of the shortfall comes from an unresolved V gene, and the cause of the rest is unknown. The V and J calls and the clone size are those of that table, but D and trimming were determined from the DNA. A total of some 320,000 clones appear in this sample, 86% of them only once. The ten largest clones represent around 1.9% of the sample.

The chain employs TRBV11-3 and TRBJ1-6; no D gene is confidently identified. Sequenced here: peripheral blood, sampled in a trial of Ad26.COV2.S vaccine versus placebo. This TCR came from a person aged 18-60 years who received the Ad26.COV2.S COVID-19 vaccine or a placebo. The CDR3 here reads CASSLDVSSPLHF. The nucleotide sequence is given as TGTGCCAGCAGCTTAGACGTCAGTTCACCCCTCCACTTT. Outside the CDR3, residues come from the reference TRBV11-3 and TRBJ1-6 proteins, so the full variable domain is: EAGVVQSPRYKIIEKKQPVAFWCNPISGHNTLYWYLQNLGQGPELLIRYENEEAVDDSQLPKDRFSAERLKGVDSTLKIQPAELGDSAVYLCASSLDVSSPLHFGNGTRLTVT.